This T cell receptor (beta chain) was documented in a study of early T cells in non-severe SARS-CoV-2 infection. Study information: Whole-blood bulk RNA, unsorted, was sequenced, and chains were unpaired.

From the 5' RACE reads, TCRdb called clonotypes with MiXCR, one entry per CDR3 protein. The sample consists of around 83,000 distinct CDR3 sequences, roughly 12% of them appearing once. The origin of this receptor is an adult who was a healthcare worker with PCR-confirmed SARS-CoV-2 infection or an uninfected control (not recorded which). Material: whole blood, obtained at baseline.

CDR3 amino acids: CATSDFAGGEQYF. DNA for the CDR3: TGTGCCACCAGTGATTTCGCGGGGGGCGAGCAGTACTTC. V is TRBV24-1 and J is TRBJ2-7; 8 nucleotides match TRBD2. The V gene's germline CDR1 is KGHDR and CDR2 SFDVKD. J was trimmed by 6 bases and V by 1 base; bases with no gene match: 1. This CDR3 contains 13 residues.